This is a list of T cell receptor beta chains from one sample in a study of blood T cells in healthy people across ages. TCRdb called the 5' RACE reads again in MiXCR, with one record for every CDR3 protein. The data show around 1,900,000 distinct CDR3 sequences, 35% to 50% seen once. The specimen was blood. These receptors came from a human donor in good health. The CDR3 runs from the conserved cysteine through the conserved F or W. Each record gives: clone size, J gene, D gene, V gene, CDR3 DNA, CDR3 protein. A D gene is named only where the DNA matches it firmly. Size tells how often a clone was seen (once, few, many) or the class of an expanded clone, and some rows leave it out.

abundance: -; j_gene: TRBJ2-7; d_gene: TRBD1; v_gene: TRBV9; CDR3nt: TGTGCCAGCAGCGCGGAGGGACAGGGGGCTCCCTACGAGCAGTACTTC; CDR3aa: CASSAEGQGAPYEQYF
abundance: -; j_gene: TRBJ1-2; d_gene: -; v_gene: TRBV7-2; CDR3nt: TGTGCCAGCAGCTTATCGGAGGCTGGCTACACCTTC; CDR3aa: CASSLSEAGYTF
abundance: -; j_gene: TRBJ2-4; d_gene: -; v_gene: TRBV10-3; CDR3nt: TGTGCCATCAGTGAGACTTGGTCCCGGGAACAAAACATTCAGTACTTC; CDR3aa: CAISETWSREQNIQYF
abundance: -; j_gene: TRBJ2-4; d_gene: -; v_gene: TRBV20-1; CDR3nt: TGCAGTGCTAGACAGGGTAGCGGAAACATTCAGTACTTC; CDR3aa: CSARQGSGNIQYF
abundance: -; j_gene: TRBJ2-7; d_gene: TRBD1; v_gene: TRBV27; CDR3nt: TGTGCCAGCAGTTTAGGGGGAAAGGGGGCGGGCGAGCAGTACTTC; CDR3aa: CASSLGGKGAGEQYF
abundance: -; j_gene: TRBJ1-2; d_gene: -; v_gene: TRBV9; CDR3nt: TGTACCAGCAGCTCCCTGATCGTGGGCTACACCTTC; CDR3aa: CTSSSLIVGYTF
abundance: many; j_gene: TRBJ2-1; d_gene: TRBD1; v_gene: TRBV6-4; CDR3nt: TGTGCCAGCAGTGACCGTCCGGGACAGGGCTACAATGAGCAGTTCTTC; CDR3aa: CASSDRPGQGYNEQFF
abundance: few; j_gene: TRBJ1-1; d_gene: -; v_gene: TRBV4-2; CDR3nt: TGTGCCAGCAGCCAACAGGCAAACACTGAAGCTTTCTTT; CDR3aa: CASSQQANTEAFF
abundance: few; j_gene: TRBJ2-5; d_gene: TRBD2; v_gene: TRBV4-3; CDR3nt: TGCGCCAGCAGCCAAGAGCTGAGGGAGGGGGAGACCCAGTACTTC; CDR3aa: CASSQELREGETQYF
abundance: -; j_gene: TRBJ2-5; d_gene: TRBD1; v_gene: TRBV20-1; CDR3nt: TGCAGTGCGGATGGGACAGACGAGACCCAGTACTTC; CDR3aa: CSADGTDETQYF
abundance: -; j_gene: TRBJ2-7; d_gene: TRBD2; v_gene: TRBV15; CDR3nt: TGTGCCACCAGCAGAGATCCGGGGGGTCTCTCCTACGAGCAGTACTTC; CDR3aa: CATSRDPGGLSYEQYF
abundance: once; j_gene: TRBJ2-7; d_gene: -; v_gene: TRBV7-8; CDR3nt: TGTGCCAGCAGCTTCTCTGTCGGGGGCCGGTCCTACGAGCAGTACTTC; CDR3aa: CASSFSVGGRSYEQYF
abundance: few; j_gene: TRBJ2-3; d_gene: TRBD1; v_gene: TRBV20-1; CDR3nt: TGCAGTGCTAAGGACAGGGGTAGCACAGATACGCAGTATTTT; CDR3aa: CSAKDRGSTDTQYF
abundance: -; j_gene: TRBJ2-1; d_gene: -; v_gene: TRBV5-1; CDR3nt: TGCGCCAGCAGCTTGGATGGCAGGAACAATGAGCAGTTCTTC; CDR3aa: CASSLDGRNNEQFF
abundance: many; j_gene: TRBJ2-3; d_gene: TRBD1; v_gene: TRBV24-1; CDR3nt: TGTGCCACCAGTGATCCCCCCCGGGACAGGCTGTCAGATACGCAGTATTTT; CDR3aa: CATSDPPRDRLSDTQYF
abundance: -; j_gene: TRBJ2-1; d_gene: TRBD1; v_gene: TRBV5-1; CDR3nt: TGCGCCAGCAGCGGGACTCCCAGACAGGGGTCCTACAATGAGCAGTTCTTC; CDR3aa: CASSGTPRQGSYNEQFF
abundance: -; j_gene: TRBJ1-4; d_gene: -; v_gene: TRBV25-1; CDR3nt: TGTGCCAGCAGCGGCTACCGGGATAATGAAAAACTGTTTTTT; CDR3aa: CASSGYRDNEKLFF
abundance: few; j_gene: TRBJ1-2; d_gene: -; v_gene: TRBV29-1; CDR3nt: TGCAGCGTTGAGGACCCGACAGCAAACTATGGCTACACCTTC; CDR3aa: CSVEDPTANYGYTF
abundance: -; j_gene: TRBJ2-7; d_gene: -; v_gene: TRBV20-1; CDR3nt: TGCAGTGCTAGAGATTGGAGGGGGCAGGGTGAGCAGTACTTC; CDR3aa: CSARDWRGQGEQYF
abundance: few; j_gene: TRBJ2-1; d_gene: -; v_gene: TRBV4-1; CDR3nt: TGCGCCAGCAGCCAAGAAGGATTGGAGACTGAGCAGTTCTTC; CDR3aa: CASSQEGLETEQFF
abundance: once; j_gene: TRBJ1-5; d_gene: TRBD1; v_gene: TRBV20-1; CDR3nt: TGCAGTGCTTACAGGGGGGATAGCAATCAGCCCCAGCATTTT; CDR3aa: CSAYRGDSNQPQHF
abundance: -; j_gene: TRBJ2-4; d_gene: -; v_gene: TRBV4-1; CDR3nt: TGCGCCAGCAGCTCGGGCAGGGTAAACATTCAGTACTTC; CDR3aa: CASSSGRVNIQYF
abundance: few; j_gene: TRBJ1-1; d_gene: TRBD1; v_gene: TRBV7-9; CDR3nt: TGTGCCAGCAGCTTAGCCTCTAGACAGGGGGCGAGGACTGAAGCTTTCTTT; CDR3aa: CASSLASRQGARTEAFF
abundance: -; j_gene: TRBJ2-7; d_gene: -; v_gene: TRBV20-1; CDR3nt: TGCAGTGCTAGCGCGGCAGTTCACTCCTACGAGCAGTACTTC; CDR3aa: CSASAAVHSYEQYF
abundance: few; j_gene: TRBJ1-6; d_gene: TRBD1; v_gene: TRBV11-2; CDR3nt: TGTGCCAGCAGCTTAGTGGGACAGAATAATTCACCCCTCCACTTT; CDR3aa: CASSLVGQNNSPLHF
abundance: -; j_gene: TRBJ2-4; d_gene: -; v_gene: TRBV20-1; CDR3nt: TGCAGGGCTAGTCAGGGCTCCGGGCAGCAGTACTTC; CDR3aa: CRASQGSGQQYF
abundance: -; j_gene: TRBJ2-7; d_gene: TRBD1; v_gene: TRBV11-2; CDR3nt: TGTGCCAGCAGCTCCCGGACAGGGAGGAGAAACGAGCAGTACTTC; CDR3aa: CASSSRTGRRNEQYF
abundance: few; j_gene: TRBJ2-5; d_gene: -; v_gene: TRBV20-1; CDR3nt: TGCAGTGCAAACGGGTTCCAAGAGACCCAGTACTTC; CDR3aa: CSANGFQETQYF
abundance: few; j_gene: TRBJ2-1; d_gene: -; v_gene: TRBV7-2; CDR3nt: TGTGCCAGCAGCCCACAGGGCCCTGAGCAGTTCTTC; CDR3aa: CASSPQGPEQFF
abundance: -; j_gene: TRBJ1-1; d_gene: -; v_gene: TRBV6-5; CDR3nt: TGTGCCAGCAGTTACTGGGGGGGGCAAAACACTGAAGCTTTCTTT; CDR3aa: CASSYWGGQNTEAFF
abundance: few; j_gene: TRBJ2-7; d_gene: TRBD2; v_gene: TRBV19; CDR3nt: TGTGCCAGTAAAGCTAGCGGACCCTACGAGCAGTACTTC; CDR3aa: CASKASGPYEQYF
abundance: many; j_gene: TRBJ1-2; d_gene: TRBD1; v_gene: TRBV4-1; CDR3nt: TGTGCCAGCAGCCAAACAGGGGGCAACTATGGCTACACCTTC; CDR3aa: CASSQTGGNYGYTF
abundance: few; j_gene: TRBJ2-5; d_gene: -; v_gene: TRBV27; CDR3nt: TGTGCCAGCAGTTCACTGGGCCCGCCGGGAGAGACCCAGTACTTC; CDR3aa: CASSSLGPPGETQYF
abundance: -; j_gene: TRBJ2-7; d_gene: -; v_gene: TRBV5-1; CDR3nt: TGCGCCAGCAGCCCGCGTCCGTCCACTAACACTGGGGGCGAGCAGTACTTC; CDR3aa: CASSPRPSTNTGGEQYF
abundance: few; j_gene: TRBJ1-4; d_gene: -; v_gene: TRBV27; CDR3nt: TGTGCCAGCAGTGGGTCGGGGGCCCTAGAGGAAAAACTGTTTTTT; CDR3aa: CASSGSGALEEKLFF
abundance: -; j_gene: TRBJ1-3; d_gene: -; v_gene: TRBV14; CDR3nt: TGTGCCAGCAGCCAAGAACTCCCCTCCTCTGGAAACACCATATATTTT; CDR3aa: CASSQELPSSGNTIYF
abundance: few; j_gene: TRBJ2-1; d_gene: -; v_gene: TRBV20-1; CDR3nt: TGCAGTGCTTTTAACAATGAGCAGTTCTTC; CDR3aa: CSAFNNEQFF
abundance: few; j_gene: TRBJ2-6; d_gene: TRBD2; v_gene: TRBV5-1; CDR3nt: TGCGCCAGCAGCTTGGACGGTAGCGGGGTATCTGGGGCCAACGTCCTGACTTTC; CDR3aa: CASSLDGSGVSGANVLTF
abundance: -; j_gene: TRBJ2-2; d_gene: TRBD2; v_gene: TRBV6-2/TRBV6-3; CDR3nt: TGTGCCAGCAGAACACCGACTAGCGGGGGGCAGAACACCGGGGAGCTGTTTTTT; CDR3aa: CASRTPTSGGQNTGELFF
abundance: -; j_gene: TRBJ1-5; d_gene: -; v_gene: TRBV18; CDR3nt: TGTGCCAGCTCAGAGGGGGTAGGGCAGCCCCAGCATTTT; CDR3aa: CASSEGVGQPQHF
abundance: many; j_gene: TRBJ2-1; d_gene: -; v_gene: TRBV24-1; CDR3nt: TGTGCCACCAGTGATGGGGATGAGCAGTTCTTC; CDR3aa: CATSDGDEQFF
abundance: -; j_gene: TRBJ2-7; d_gene: -; v_gene: TRBV6-2/TRBV6-3; CDR3nt: TGTGCCACGCAAATGGGAACCTACGAGCAGTACTTC; CDR3aa: CATQMGTYEQYF